This T cell receptor (beta chain) came from a study of T cell responses to AZD1222 COVID-19 vaccine. Produced via immunoSEQ multiplex PCR; TCRdb's table is partial and in-frame only. Of approximately 260,000 clones in the sample, over 90% were seen once. The germline V gene has CDR1 KGHDR and CDR2 SFDVKD. The CDR3 is made up of 12 amino acids. Trimming removed 5 bases at V and 6 bases at J, with 7 bases between. Material: peripheral blood, obtained on day 0 of AZD1222 vaccination. The chain combines TRBV24-1 with TRBJ1-5; the D is unclear. This sequence was found in an adult in good health. The CDR3 spells CATSAPGQPQHF. The CDR3 nucleotides read TGTGCCACCAGTGCACCAGGTCAGCCCCAGCATTTT.